The 16 T cell receptor beta chains presented below share a single source sample, sequenced in a study of cytomegalovirus exposure and HLA in healthy donors. This PCR relied on a set of 60 Vbeta primers and 13 Jbeta primers. Clones were sequenced by immunoSEQ multiplex PCR, and TCRdb holds only the in-frame ones, with some missing. Of roughly 49,000 clones listed, roughly 76% are singletons. Sample: PBMCs. The receptors here all came from a woman aged 40 to 50 in good health and CMV-seropositive.

This clone has only a few counts. The gene calls are TRBV28 and TRBJ2-7; the D gene is possibly TRBD1 (6 bases). This CDR3 spans 14 amino acids. From germline, CDR1 is MDHEN and CDR2 SYDVKM. Trimming shortened V by 6 bases and J by 3 bases, and 15 bases separated the two germline ends. CDR3 in amino acids: CASRKSGQSYEQYF. In nucleotides, the CDR3 is TGTGCCAGCAGAAAGTCCGGACAGAGCTACGAGCAGTACTTC.

The V gene is TRBV5-6, the J gene TRBJ1-6; D is unclear. V shed 0 bases and J shed 6 bases, with 7 bases lying between them. Germline CDR1 and CDR2: SGHDT and YYEEEE. The CDR3 is made up of 14 amino acids. CDR3 protein: CASSLVQFNSPLHF. CDR3 bases: TGTGCCAGCAGCTTGGTACAGTTTAATTCACCCCTCCACTTT.

This chain links TRBV28 with TRBJ1-5, with TRBD1 as a possible D gene (6 bases). CDR1 MDHEN and CDR2 SYDVKM come from the germline V gene. The CDR3 is 14 residues long. The V and J ends lost 3 bases and 5 bases respectively, with 11 bases between them. CDR3 in amino acids: CASSLEQGYQPQHF. The CDR3 DNA sequence: TGTGCCAGCAGTTTGGAACAGGGTTATCAGCCCCAGCATTTT. Full variable domain (remainder filled in from reference TRBV28 and TRBJ1-5): DVKVTQSSRYLVKRTGEKVFLECVQDMDHENMFWYRQDPGLGLRLIYFSYDVKMKEKGDIPEGYSVSREKKERFSLILESASTNQTSMYLCASSLEQGYQPQHFGDGTRLSIL.

The chain couples TRBV4-2 to TRBJ1-4, with D maybe TRBD1 (5 bases). Looked up from germline, CDR1 is LGHNA and CDR2 is YNFKEQ. The CDR3 sequence is 16 residues long. The ends were cut back, 1 base at V and 1 base at J, with 10 bases in the middle. CDR3 sequence: CASSQGGGGTNEKLFF. The CDR3 DNA reads TGTGCCAGCAGCCAAGGCGGGGGAGGAACTAATGAAAAACTGTTTTTT.

V gene TRBV13 combines with J gene TRBJ2-7, with TRBD1 as a possible D gene (6 bases). The germline CDR1 and CDR2 sequences are PRHDT and FYEKMQ (reference sequence). The germline V and J ends were trimmed by 0 bases and 4 bases, with 10 bases remaining between them. This CDR3 has 14 amino acids. The CDR3 sequence is CASSLGGAPYEQYF. CDR3 in DNA: TGTGCCAGCAGCTTAGGGGGGGCCCCTTACGAGCAGTACTTC.

The chain carries TRBV5-1 and TRBJ2-7, with a weak D call TRBD2 (6 bases). Trimming stripped 3 bases from V and 3 bases from J, with 13 bases between. This CDR3 region has 14 residues. Germline CDR1 is SGHRS and CDR2 is YFSETQ. This CDR3 reads CASSWGGEIYEQYF. CDR3 coding DNA: TGCGCCAGCAGCTGGGGAGGAGAGATCTACGAGCAGTACTTC. Supplemented by reference TRBV5-1 and TRBJ2-7, the full variable domain reads KAGVTQTPRYLIKTRGQQVTLSCSPISGHRSVSWYQQTPGQGLQFLFEYFSETQRNKGNFPGRFSGRQFSNSRSEMNVSTLELGDSALYLCASSWGGEIYEQYFGPGTRLTVT.

The chain couples TRBV4-3 to TRBJ1-6; a weak D match, TRBD1 (5 bases). Trimming pared 0 bases from V and 5 bases from J, leaving 14 bases between. Germline CDR1 LGHNA, CDR2 YSLEER. The CDR3 length is 17 residues. In nucleotides, the CDR3 is TGCGCCAGCAGCCAAGATCAATTAGGGGCAAATAATTCACCCCTCCACTTT. Protein product: CASSQDQLGANNSPLHF.

The rearrangement uses TRBV4-1 and TRBJ1-4; unclear D gene. The CDR3 has 16 residues. Looked up from germline, CDR1 is MGHRA and CDR2 is YSYEKL. With 4 bases removed from V and 0 bases from J, the gap between germline ends came to 12 bases. CDR3 amino acids: CASSPPPTSTNEKLFF. DNA of the CDR3: TGCGCCAGCAGCCCGCCTCCTACTTCAACTAATGAAAAACTGTTTTTT.

V is TRBV5-1 and J is TRBJ1-1, with 7 positions matching TRBD1. CDR3 length: 15 residues. Germline CDR1 is SGHRS and CDR2 is YFSETQ. The V gene end was trimmed by 7 bases and the J gene end by 2 bases; junction bases not matched to a gene: 11. The CDR3 reads CASGPGQKLNTEAFF. In nucleotides, the CDR3 is TGCGCCAGCGGGCCGGGACAGAAATTAAACACTGAAGCTTTCTTT. The full variable domain, completed using reference TRBV5-1 and TRBJ1-1, is KAGVTQTPRYLIKTRGQQVTLSCSPISGHRSVSWYQQTPGQGLQFLFEYFSETQRNKGNFPGRFSGRQFSNSRSEMNVSTLELGDSALYLCASGPGQKLNTEAFFGQGTRLTVV.

The CDR3 reads CASRRTWTGWTEAFF. As DNA, the CDR3 is TGTGCCAGCAGACGAACCTGGACAGGGTGGACTGAAGCTTTCTTT. This chain links TRBV6-6 with TRBJ1-1; the match to TRBD1 covers 8 bases. J was trimmed by 5 bases and V by 6 bases; bases with no gene match: 11. CDR1 is MNHNY and CDR2 is SVGAGI in the germline V gene (reference sequence). There are 15 residues in the CDR3.

The rearrangement joins TRBV6-5 to TRBJ2-5, with D possibly being TRBD2 (5 bases). This CDR3 is built from 14 residues. Germline V lookup: CDR1 MNHEY, CDR2 SVGAGI. Trimming took off 0 bases at V and 2 bases at J, with 7 bases between the two ends. The CDR3 sequence: CASSYSPGQETQYF. The CDR3 DNA sequence: TGTGCCAGCAGTTACTCACCGGGGCAAGAGACCCAGTACTTC.

V gene TRBV29-1 combines with J gene TRBJ2-7; 8 nucleotides line up with TRBD2. This CDR3 spans 13 amino acids. Germline-derived CDR1 and CDR2 are SQVTM and ANQGSEA. The V segment lost 4 bases and the J segment 2 bases; nucleotides outside the gene matches: 4. The DNA for the CDR3 is TGCAGCGTTGTTGCGGGGGGCCCCTACGAGCAGTACTTC. It translates to CSVVAGGPYEQYF.

The gene calls are TRBV11-2 and TRBJ2-7; TRBD2 aligns across 9 bases. The germline V gene encodes CDR1 SGHAT and CDR2 FQNNGV. The CDR3 contains 18 residues. The trim removed 0 bases at V and 4 bases at J, leaving 13 bases unmatched. In nucleotides, the CDR3 is TGTGCCAGCAGCTTAGAAATAGCCGCGGTAGCGGGGGTTTACGAGCAGTACTTC. Amino acids: CASSLEIAAVAGVYEQYF.

The chain combines TRBV14 with TRBJ2-3, with D possibly TRBD2 on 5 matching bases. Germline V gene sequence: CDR1 SGHDN, CDR2 FVKESK. CDR3 length: 16 residues. Trimming cost V 7 bases and J 1 base, with 18 bases left between them. This CDR3 reads CASTATRTEGTDTQYF. The CDR3 nucleotides are TGTGCCAGCACGGCAACGAGGACGGAGGGCACAGATACGCAGTATTTT. Based on the CDR3 plus reference TRBV14 and TRBJ2-3, the full variable domain is EAGVTQFPSHSVIEKGQTVTLRCDPISGHDNLYWYRRVMGKEIKFLLHFVKESKQDESGMPNNRFLAERTGGTYSTLKVQPAELEDSGVYFCASTATRTEGTDTQYFGPGTRLTVL.

This chain uses TRBV10-2 with TRBJ2-1; 8 positions agree with TRBD2. Germline V CDR1 and CDR2: WSHSY, SAAADI. The trim removed 2 bases at V and 0 bases at J, leaving 3 bases unmatched. The CDR3 covers 16 residues. This CDR3 is CASSEVAGSSYNEQFF. The CDR3 nucleotides are TGCGCCAGCAGTGAGGTAGCGGGAAGCTCCTACAATGAGCAGTTCTTC.

This chain connects TRBV27 to TRBJ2-1; TRBD2 matches 7 bases. Germline V gives CDR1 MNHEY, CDR2 SMNVEV (reference sequence). Germline trimming cut 4 bases from V and 9 bases from J; bases unmatched to any gene: 6. This CDR3 contains 13 residues. CDR3 coding DNA: TGTGCCAGCAGTTACGGGGGGTTCGGTGAGCAGTTCTTC. Residues: CASSYGGFGEQFF.